The present entry profiles one T cell receptor (beta chain) with its context. The target antigen is unknown. Stimulation used about 9.5 ug/mL lysate from CMV-infected fibroblasts. CD40L/CD69 double-negative CD45RO-high memory CD4+ T cells were collected. Sequencing used immunoSEQ version 4 in survey mode. Template was genomic DNA at roughly 9.3 ng/uL, with up to 1 ug used per sample. The table came from immunoSEQ multiplex PCR; TCRdb's copy has only in-frame clones and leaves some out. The table has some 41,000 clones, 80% seen once; the top ten hold roughly 1.7%. The record originates from a study of persistence of HIV-infected CD4 T cells. Study-level findings and limits: CMV- and Gag-responding cells had lower TCRbeta richness than CD3/CD28-responding cells.

The source material was CD4+ T cells sorted from PBMCs after approximately 19-hour stimulation, sampled from a patient who received antiretroviral therapy. The receptor comes from an adult man with HIV who was CMV-seropositive.

CDR3 sequence reads: CASSEGGFKQPQHF. CDR3 in DNA: TGCGCCAGCAGTGAAGGAGGCTTTAAACAGCCCCAGCATTTT. The chain is built from TRBV10-2 and TRBJ1-5; D call uncertain. Trimming shortened V by 3 bases and J by 7 bases, and 13 bases separated the two germline ends. Germline V gene lookup returns CDR1 WSHSY and CDR2 SAAADI. CDR3 length: 14 residues.